The T cell receptor beta chain under discussion was sequenced for a study of technical replicates of blood from a handful of donors. CDR1 is MNHEY and CDR2 is SMNVEV in the germline V gene (reference sequence). V was pared by 5 bases and J by 3 bases, with 6 bases of the junction left unmatched. This CDR3 is built from 15 residues. Generated by immunoSEQ multiplex PCR, the TCRdb table keeps only in-frame clones and is missing some. The sample holds tens of thousands of clones; about 90% are singletons and the top ten take 0.38%. The receptor comes from a human donor in good health. The sequenced sample consisted of T cells isolated from PBMCs. The V gene is TRBV27, the J gene TRBJ2-1; the match to TRBD2 covers 8 bases. As DNA, the CDR3 is TGTGCCAGCAGTGTGGTAGCGGGAAACTACAATGAGCAGTTCTTC. The encoded protein is CASSVVAGNYNEQFF.